The 22 T cell receptor beta chains below come from one sample, sequenced in a study of blood T cells in healthy people across ages. Then a second PCR, running about 6 to 11 cycles, was carried out with a sample-barcoded 5' primer and a J-beta primer mix. In TCRdb, the 5' RACE reads were re-called with MiXCR into one record per CDR3 protein. Of about 1.1 million distinct CDR3 sequences in the sample, under 40% were seen once. The material sequenced was blood. Receptors were obtained from a man between 18 and 29 years old in good health.

The J gene is TRBJ2-4, the V gene TRBV28; possibly TRBD1 or TRBD2 for D (7 bases each). From germline, CDR1 is MDHEN and CDR2 SYDVKM. The CDR3 is made up of 13 amino acids. The germline V and J ends were trimmed by 7 bases and 6 bases, with 13 bases remaining between them. The CDR3, as DNA: TGTGCCAGCACCCAGGGGGGGGTAAACATTCAGTACTTC. Translation gives CASTQGGVNIQYF. Looking up the rest from reference TRBV28 and TRBJ2-4 gives the full variable domain: DVKVTQSSRYLVKRTGEKVFLECVQDMDHENMFWYRQDPGLGLRLIYFSYDVKMKEKGDIPEGYSVSREKKERFSLILESASTNQTSMYLCASTQGGVNIQYFGAGTRLSVL.

A remark on this clonotype: Relative to the germline gene, one junction end is altered; a read error may explain this. This chain connects TRBV6-5 to TRBJ2-5; D possibly corresponds to TRBD2 (6 bases). The CDR3 spans 15 residues. CDR1 MNHEY and CDR2 SVGAGI come from the germline V gene. The CDR3 sequence is CASSYGTGTAEAQYF. CDR3 coding DNA: TGTGCCAGCAGTTACGGGACGGGGACTGCAGAGGCCCAGTACTTC.

In its sample, this clonotype was seen a few times. The rearrangement joins TRBV4-3 to TRBJ2-4, with TRBD1 matching over 7 bases. Germline lookup yields CDR1 LGHNA and CDR2 YSLEER. V shed 5 bases, J shed 1 base, and the junction held 8 bases outside the gene matches. CDR3 size: 16 residues. DNA of the CDR3: TGCGCCAGCAGCACCCGACAGGGCCCGGCCAAAAACATTCAGTACTTC. Residues: CASSTRQGPAKNIQYF.

This clonotype was detected ten times or more. A much larger clone sits a single nucleotide away, making a read error possible. The chain carries TRBV7-2 and TRBJ1-1, with a weak D call TRBD1 (6 bases). The CDR3 is 13 residues long. Germline V gene lookup returns CDR1 SGHTA and CDR2 FQGNSA. The ends were cut back, 4 bases at V and 1 base at J, with 7 bases in the middle. Here the CDR3 DNA reads TGTGCCAGCAGCTGGGGGGCGAACACTGAAGCTTTCTTT. Translation gives CASSWGANTEAFF.

This clonotype was recorded many times. V usage is TRBV7-2 and J usage is TRBJ2-3; the D is unclear. From germline, CDR1 is SGHTA and CDR2 FQGNSA. The CDR3 runs 14 residues. Trimming shortened V by 3 bases and J by 0 bases, and 7 bases separated the two germline ends. The CDR3 loop reads CASSFAASTDTQYF. CDR3 nucleotide sequence: TGTGCCAGCAGCTTTGCAGCTAGCACAGATACGCAGTATTTT.

V is TRBV5-6 and J is TRBJ2-1; D assignment may be TRBD1 or TRBD2 (5 bases each). Germline V lookup: CDR1 SGHDT, CDR2 YYEEEE. Trimming shortened V by 0 bases and J by 2 bases, and 6 bases separated the two germline ends. This CDR3 contains 14 residues. CDR3 coding DNA: TGTGCCAGCAGCTTGGTGGGGGCCTACAATGAGCAGTTCTTC. Protein: CASSLVGAYNEQFF.

The rearrangement links TRBV7-2 to TRBJ2-4; TRBD1 or TRBD2 may be the D gene (7 bases each). Germline loops: CDR1 SGHTA, CDR2 FQGNSA. The CDR3 runs to 16 residues. Trimming took off 3 bases at V and 13 bases at J, with 25 bases between the two ends. The CDR3 bases are TGTGCCAGCAGCTTTGATTCTGGACAGGCGGCGCGGGAGCAGTACTTC. It encodes CASSFDSGQAAREQYF.

This clonotype showed up just a few times. The rearrangement links TRBV7-2 to TRBJ2-1; 13 bases agree with TRBD2. This CDR3 has 15 amino acids. CDR1 and CDR2 (germline): SGHTA, FQGNSA. Trimming took 4 bases from V and 8 from J; bases not matched to a gene: 5. In DNA, the CDR3 is TGTGCCAGCAGCTACACTAGCGGGGGGGCCGATGAGCAGTTCTTC. Translated: CASSYTSGGADEQFF.

The chain couples TRBV10-3 to TRBJ2-7, with D tentatively TRBD1 or TRBD2 (5 bases each). The CDR3 contains 14 residues. The germline V and J ends were trimmed by 3 bases and 7 bases, with 16 bases remaining between them. CDR1 ENHRY and CDR2 SYGVKD come from the germline V gene. The CDR3 DNA follows: TGTGCCATCAGTGACGGGACCGGCGATAATGAGCAGTACTTC. Amino acid sequence: CAISDGTGDNEQYF.

This clonotype was counted between two and nine times. This chain uses TRBV28 with TRBJ1-1, with 11 positions matching TRBD1. The CDR3 runs 16 residues. V gave up 6 bases and J gave up 5 bases; unmatched junction bases: 11. Germline V gives CDR1 MDHEN, CDR2 SYDVKM. CDR3 protein: CASRGQGVGKGTEAFF. The CDR3 coding sequence is TGTGCCAGCAGGGGACAGGGGGTCGGCAAAGGGACTGAAGCTTTCTTT.

V gene TRBV9 combines with J gene TRBJ2-1; TRBD1 or TRBD2 may be the D gene (7 bases each). Germline V lookup: CDR1 SGDLS, CDR2 YYNGEE. V was pared by 4 bases and J by 13 bases, with 27 bases between. This CDR3 comprises 16 residues. The CDR3 bases are TGTGCCAGCAGCCAGGGAGGGACAGCCCTTCAAGAGACCCAGTTCTTC. Translating gives CASSQGGTALQETQFF.

This clonotype has at least ten counts. The junction shows a germline mismatch at one end, possibly a read error. The V and J genes are TRBV3-1 and TRBJ2-3, with D unresolved. This CDR3 has 14 amino acids. Germline CDR1 is LGHDT and CDR2 is YNNKEL (reference sequence). This chain's CDR3 is CASSQDLSTDTQYF. The CDR3 DNA sequence: TGCGCCAGCAGCCAAGACCTCTCCACAGATACGCAGTATTTT.

The genes are TRBV20-1 and TRBJ1-5; perhaps TRBD1 as D (6 bases). Germline CDR1 DFQATT, CDR2 SNEGSKA (reference sequence). V lost 5 bases and J lost 1, with 15 bases in between. The CDR3 contains 15 residues. CDR3 sequence: CSAQRGGSSNQPQHF. The CDR3 DNA is TGCAGTGCTCAGCGTGGGGGCTCGAGCAATCAGCCCCAGCATTTT.

This clonotype was found a few times. The rearrangement joins TRBV6-2 or TRBV6-3 to TRBJ1-2; a possible D gene is TRBD1 (6 bases). This CDR3 is 13 amino acids long. Trimming took 5 bases from V and 6 from J, leaving 13 bases between them. Germline V gene lookup returns CDR1 MNHEY and CDR2 SVGEGT. CDR3 nucleotides: TGTGCCAGCAGTGACGGACAGTACAATGGCTACACCTTC. Its translation: CASSDGQYNGYTF.

The rearrangement links TRBV10-3 to TRBJ1-5, with a tentative D call TRBD1 (5 bases). Germline CDR1 reads ENHRY; CDR2 reads SYGVKD. This CDR3 region has 13 residues. Deletions cut 8 bases from V and 5 bases from J, with 13 bases between. CDR3 loop: CAIAGQGDQPQHF. CDR3 nucleotides: TGTGCCATCGCGGGTCAGGGCGATCAGCCCCAGCATTTT.

There are a few counts of this clonotype. This rearrangement joins TRBV20-1 to TRBJ2-3; 10 bases fit TRBD2. This CDR3 comprises 15 residues. From germline, CDR1 is DFQATT and CDR2 SNEGSKA (reference sequence). Trimming at V came to 2 bases and at J to 1 base, leaving 3 bases not matched to a gene. The CDR3 here is CSARLAGARTDTQYF. For the CDR3, the DNA is TGCAGTGCTAGACTAGCGGGGGCCCGCACAGATACGCAGTATTTT.

The chain recombines TRBV7-8 with TRBJ1-1, with D possibly matching TRBD1 (6 bases). Germline V lookup: CDR1 SGHVS, CDR2 FQNEAQ. Trimming left V 6 bases short and J 1 base short, with 18 bases between. CDR3 length: 16 amino acids. The CDR3 DNA reads as TGTGCCAGCAGTTTAAGCAGGGGCATATCGAACACTGAAGCTTTCTTT. Its translation is CASSLSRGISNTEAFF.

The rearrangement uses TRBV29-1 and TRBJ1-2; D ambiguous. Germline assignment: CDR1 SQVTM and CDR2 ANQGSEA. The CDR3 runs to 12 residues. The V gene lost 6 bases and the J gene lost 5 bases, with 13 bases spanning the gap. The CDR3 protein is CSVEGAEYGYTF. The CDR3 coding sequence is TGCAGCGTCGAGGGCGCTGAGTATGGCTACACCTTC.

This clonotype has ten or more counts. The rearrangement uses TRBV4-2 and TRBJ2-1; 10 positions agree with TRBD2. V was pared by 4 bases and J by 5 bases, with 5 bases of the junction left unmatched. Germline assignment: CDR1 LGHNA and CDR2 YNFKEQ. This CDR3 is 15 amino acids long. The CDR3 DNA is TGTGCCAGCAGCCGGATAGCGGGGGGTCACAATGAGCAGTTCTTC. This translates into CASSRIAGGHNEQFF.

J is TRBJ2-5 and V is TRBV5-6, with 9 bases lining up with TRBD2. V lost 1 base and J lost 11; bases outside the gene matches: 15. CDR3 length: 16 amino acids. Germline V gene sequence: CDR1 SGHDT, CDR2 YYEEEE. The chain's CDR3 is CASSLFVLAGDNEQYF. DNA of the CDR3: TGTGCCAGCAGCTTGTTTGTACTAGCGGGCGACAATGAGCAGTACTTC.

The chain recombines TRBV10-3 with TRBJ2-7, with D possibly being TRBD1 or TRBD2 (5 bases each). Germline lookup yields CDR1 ENHRY and CDR2 SYGVKD. The CDR3 sequence is 15 residues long. V gave up 0 bases and J gave up 3 bases, with 12 bases separating them. The CDR3 DNA sequence: TGTGCCATCAGTGAGTCCAGGGACCGCCTCTACGAGCAGTACTTC. Protein product: CAISESRDRLYEQYF.

About this clonotype itself: Possible read error: a much larger clone is one base away. CDR3 sequence: CASSLTGGHHEQYF. The CDR3 coding sequence is TGCGCCAGCAGCTTGACAGGGGGTCATCATGAGCAGTACTTC. The V call is TRBV5-1, the J call TRBJ2-7, with 8 nucleotides matching TRBD1. Trimming cost V 1 base and J 7 bases; bases outside gene matches: 7. The germline gives CDR1 SGHRS, CDR2 YFSETQ. The CDR3 consists of 14 residues.